This passage covers 16 T cell receptor beta chains from one sample sequenced in a study of CD8+ T cells in alopecia areata. Investigators isolated RNA and reverse transcribed it into cDNA to act as the sequencing template. Assay: immunoSEQ multiplex PCR; the TCRdb copy retains only in-frame clones and omits some. Seen here are about 180,000 clones, roughly 46% observed once, and the top ten hold about a tenth. Treatment specified: oral pan-JAK inhibitor, 5-10 mg twice daily. The specimen was CD8+ T cells sorted from blood, collected around week 54, from a patient treated with tofacitinib. The receptors shown here come from a human donor with alopecia areata.

This clone was seen a handful of times. The CDR3: CASSVSGTGNTGELFF. The CDR3 nucleotides read TGTGCCAGCAGCGTATCTGGGACTGGAAACACCGGGGAGCTGTTTTTT. The chain combines TRBV9 with TRBJ2-2, with D maybe TRBD2 (6 bases). V was shortened by 1 base and J by 2 bases, with 12 bases between the two germline ends. Germline-derived CDR1 and CDR2 are SGDLS and YYNGEE. This CDR3 region has 16 residues.

Worth noting for this clone: A junction end diverges from the germline sequence, so it may reflect a read error. The gene calls are TRBV7-8 and TRBJ1-6; 8 nucleotides agree with TRBD1. The CDR3 extends over 17 amino acids. The germline gives CDR1 SGHVS, CDR2 FQNEAQ. CDR3 in DNA: TGTGCCAGCAGCCCCGGACAGGGCGGGCCCTATGATTCACCCCTCCACTTT. Amino acid sequence: CASSPGQGGPYDSPLHF.

This rearrangement joins TRBV30 to TRBJ2-2; D ambiguous. Trimming left V 0 bases short and J 2 bases short, with 7 bases between. This CDR3 is 14 amino acids long. Germline loops: CDR1 GTSNPN, CDR2 SVGIG (reference sequence). The CDR3 coding sequence is TGTGCCTGGAGTGTACTGGAAAACACCGGGGAGCTGTTTTTT. Translation: CAWSVLENTGELFF. The full variable domain, rest sourced from reference TRBV30 and TRBJ2-2, is SQTIHQWPATLVQPVGSPLSLECTVEGTSNPNLYWYRQAAGRGLQLLFYSVGIGQISSEVPQNLSASRPQDRQFILSSKKLLLSDSGFYLCAWSVLENTGELFFGEGSRLTVL.

This clone was seen more than once but under ten times. The J gene is TRBJ1-2, the V gene TRBV13; TRBD1 matches at 7 bases. The CDR3 runs to 13 residues. In germline, CDR1 is PRHDT, CDR2 FYEKMQ (reference sequence). V shed 2 bases, J shed 4 bases, and the junction held 1 base outside the gene matches. The CDR3 loop is CASSLNRGYGYTF. Here the CDR3 DNA reads TGTGCCAGCAGCTTAAACAGGGGCTATGGCTACACCTTC.

J is TRBJ2-7 and V is TRBV5-4, with no clear D. The end of the DNA aligns better with TRBJ2-1, so the J call may be wrong. The germline V gene encodes CDR1 SGHNT and CDR2 YYREEE (reference sequence). The CDR3 extends over 12 amino acids. CDR3 nucleotide sequence: TGTGCCAGCAGCTTGGGAGGCAATGAGCAGTTCTTC. As protein: CASSLGGNEQFF.

This sequence joins TRBV29-1 and TRBJ2-3; 9 bases agree with TRBD2. CDR3 size: 13 residues. Germline CDR1 and CDR2: SQVTM and ANQGSEA. Trimming at V came to 7 bases and at J to 2 bases, leaving 4 bases not matched to a gene. The CDR3 spells CSAAGGDTDTQYF. DNA for the CDR3: TGCAGCGCAGCGGGGGGAGACACAGATACGCAGTATTTT.

The table lists this clone with a few counts. This rearrangement joins TRBV30 to TRBJ1-1; TRBD1 matches 7 bases. Germline V CDR1 and CDR2: GTSNPN, SVGIG (reference sequence). This CDR3 contains 14 residues. V lost 4 bases and J lost 0; bases outside the gene matches: 5. CDR3: CAWNIGQVNTEAFF. The CDR3 DNA sequence: TGTGCCTGGAACATTGGACAGGTGAACACTGAAGCTTTCTTT. The full variable domain, completed using reference TRBV30 and TRBJ1-1, is SQTIHQWPATLVQPVGSPLSLECTVEGTSNPNLYWYRQAAGRGLQLLFYSVGIGQISSEVPQNLSASRPQDRQFILSSKKLLLSDSGFYLCAWNIGQVNTEAFFGQGTRLTVV.

This chain connects TRBV11-1 to TRBJ1-2; the D gene is possibly TRBD1 (5 bases). Between the trimmed V and J ends, which lost 2 bases and 4 bases, there was a span of 11 bases. Germline CDR1 is SGHAT and CDR2 is FQDESV (reference sequence). The CDR3 is 14 residues long. CDR3 DNA: TGTGCCAGCAGCTTAAGCGGGGCGGGCTATGGCTACACCTTC. Protein sequence: CASSLSGAGYGYTF.

CDR3 nucleotide sequence: TGTGCCAGCAGTCCCCGTAGGCGGGCTGGCGAGACCCAGTACTTC. This encodes CASSPRRRAGETQYF. The chain joins TRBV6-6 to TRBJ2-5; tentatively, D is TRBD2 (5 bases). The ends were cut back, 5 bases at V and 5 bases at J, with 18 bases in the middle. This CDR3 contains 15 residues. The V gene's germline CDR1 is MNHNY and CDR2 SVGAGI (reference sequence).

Only a few counts were recorded for this clone. This chain connects TRBV30 to TRBJ1-1; 8 nucleotides line up with TRBD1. The ends lost 2 bases at V and 6 bases at J; junction bases unmatched: 2. The CDR3 consists of 12 residues. Germline V CDR1 and CDR2: GTSNPN, SVGIG (reference sequence). The CDR3 spells CAWSMTGAEAFF. For the CDR3, the DNA is TGTGCCTGGAGTATGACAGGGGCTGAAGCTTTCTTT.

The rearrangement joins TRBV6-5 to TRBJ1-2; D is ambiguous. Germline CDR1 and CDR2: MNHEY and SVGAGI. V was clipped by 10 bases and J by 2 bases, with 20 bases between them. The CDR3 spans 15 residues. For the CDR3, the DNA is TGTGCCACTCTGAGCCCAGAGGGCGCGAACTATGGCTACACCTTC. It translates to CATLSPEGANYGYTF.

The CDR3 spells CASSLNRGRSNQPQHF. In DNA form, the CDR3 reads TGTGCCAGCAGCTTGAACAGGGGAAGGAGCAATCAGCCCCAGCATTTT. The J gene is TRBJ1-5, the V gene TRBV11-3; the match to TRBD1 covers 7 bases. CDR1 and CDR2 (germline): SGHNT, YENEEA. There are 16 residues in the CDR3. Germline trimming cut 3 bases from V and 1 base from J; bases unmatched to any gene: 6.

The chain recombines TRBV9 with TRBJ2-7; the D is unclear. Trimming stripped 4 bases from V and 7 bases from J, with 21 bases between. The CDR3 extends over 15 amino acids. Germline lookup yields CDR1 SGDLS and CDR2 YYNGEE. The CDR3 DNA reads as TGTGCCAGCAGCCTCCGTGGGGAATTTCACGCAGAGCAGTACTTC. It encodes CASSLRGEFHAEQYF.

The chain uses TRBV27 and TRBJ1-6; the D gene is possibly TRBD1 (5 bases). This CDR3 has 13 residues. Trimming pared 6 bases from V and 10 bases from J, leaving 13 bases between. Germline CDR1 reads MNHEY; CDR2 reads SMNVEV (reference sequence). CDR3 protein: CASSRGVNSPLHF. CDR3 nucleotides: TGTGCCAGCAGCAGAGGGGTGAACTCACCCCTCCACTTT.

The V and J genes are TRBV4-3 and TRBJ1-1; D unclear. The germline V gene has CDR1 LGHNA and CDR2 YSLEER. V lost 0 bases and J lost 0, with 8 bases in between. The length of the CDR3 is 15 residues. DNA of the CDR3: TGCGCCAGCAGCCAAGAATTAAGAATGAACACTGAAGCTTTCTTT. Translating gives CASSQELRMNTEAFF.

Only a few counts were recorded for this clone. The V gene is TRBV9, the J gene TRBJ2-5; 13 nucleotides line up with TRBD2. Germline lookup yields CDR1 SGDLS and CDR2 YYNGEE. The length of the CDR3 is 15 residues. V lost 4 bases, J lost 4 bases, and 4 bases stayed unmatched. CDR3 loop: CASSPLAGGRETQYF. The DNA for the CDR3 is TGTGCCAGCAGCCCACTAGCGGGGGGGCGAGAGACCCAGTACTTC.